One TCR beta chain is described in this entry. Its antigen is unknown. One base away there is no much larger clone; base qualities are not given. A FACSAria II was used to sort memory CD4+ T cells, defined as single viable CD3+CD4+CD8-CD45RO+ cells. To determine CMV serostatus, a Roche Elecsys assay was used that detects serum IgG against CMV pp150, pp28, p38 and p52. After thawing, total CD4+ T cells were enriched by positive selection with CD4 magnetic microbeads. The samples came from a different study that was designed specifically to examine the CD4+ T cell memory repertoire. Following standard operating procedures, peripheral blood mononuclear cells were isolated and cryopreserved, while serum was kept at -80 degrees C. The staining relied on CD3-PerCP (BW264/56), CD4-APC (RPA-T4), CD45RO-PE (UCHT1) and CD8-Pacific Orange (3B5) antibodies, and Sytox blue was used to exclude non-viable cells.

This sample was included in a study of memory CD4+ T cells and cytomegalovirus serostatus (dated by TCRdb to the late 2010s). With respect to the entire study: The cohort comprised 33 healthy Belgian adults, 9 CMV seropositive and some 25 CMV seronegative. CD4+ memory TCRbeta repertoires of a Belgian cohort with known cytomegalovirus serostatus were sequenced in order to replicate a published TCR-based CMV serostatus classifier. Study-wide conclusions, independent of this receptor: Only CD4+CD45RO+ memory cells were sequenced, in contrast to the original study, in which naive and memory CD4+ and CD8+ populations were covered. On the Belgian cohort, the classifier based on the original framework reached a median bootstrapped AUC of approximately 0.95, with a 95% CI of 0.76-1.00. CMV serostatus prediction reached a median bootstrapped AUC of roughly 0.96 with the original framework and just over 0.9 with a US-trained random forest. The results were interpreted as suggesting that the CMV-associated TCR signature is largely present in the CD4+ memory repertoire. Among the 160 or so previously reported CMV-associated TCRbeta sequences, 67 showed up in the CD4+ memory repertoires, with each one found in between one and five individuals.

Genomic DNA was extracted from sorted cells with the Quick-DNA Microprep Kit. Amplification of TCRbeta DNA was done with the immunoSEQ hsTCRbeta kit, following the protocol from the manufacturer. An Illumina MiSeq instrument was used to sequence the TCRbeta libraries. As for the original processing: Removing out-of-frame sequences left under 2.5 million distinct TCRbeta sequences, an average of about 67,000 per individual. Each individual was scored by the count of around 160 previously reported CMV-associated TCRbeta sequences and the total productive distinct TCRbeta count. A beta-binomial model was reimplemented in Python, and scikit-learn random forests with default parameters were trained on US cohort data. On the Belgian cohort, classifier performance was reported as the median AUC, along with percentile confidence intervals, across 10,000 bootstrap iterations. In TCRdb, the immuneACCESS table is reduced to in-frame sequences with V and J assigned. These tables do not hold every clone; where another copy was compared, an unresolved V gene accounts for under half, and the others remain unexplained. The DNA was the basis for D and trimming; V, J and clone size are from that table. The sample table lists 50,000 to 60,000 clones, around 83% of them with a count of one. Roughly 2% of the sample comes from the top ten.

The sample comprised memory CD4+ T cells from blood. The receptor was isolated from an adult in good health and CMV-seropositive.

The CDR3 protein: CASRGQANASFYGYTF. The nucleotides read TGTGCCAGCAGGGGACAGGCCAACGCGAGTTTCTATGGCTACACCTTC. Recombination joined TRBV28 with TRBJ1-2, and 8 junctional nucleotides match TRBD1. Its CDR3 holds 16 amino acids, cysteine through phenylalanine. Only the CDR3 DNA stays, 48 bases, in frame from base 1. The germline V gene provides CDR1 MDHEN and CDR2 SYDVKM. At the junction V is shortened by 6 bases and J by 4 bases; bases outside the gene matches: 13.